Each of the 8 T cell receptor beta chains below was sequenced from the same sample in a study of T cells in Graves' hyperthyroidism and ophthalmopathy (dated by TCRdb to between 2017 and 2020). Libraries were prepared through multiplex PCR. This sample was sequenced with an Illumina HiSeq 2000. The TCR beta CDR3 regions were amplified from RNA transcripts. For the first round of RT-PCR on the TCR CDR3, the HTBI primer set was used together with the Qiagen OneStep RT-PCR kit. TCRdb reanalyzed the raw reads on its own, using fastp at Q25 for trimming and MiXCR for clone calling, and kept in-frame beta chains. Under each unique CDR3 protein, matching rows form one entry showing the most common genes and DNA. The sample table lists around 570,000 distinct CDR3 sequences, about 20% of them with a count of one. The ten largest clones capture about half of the sample. Sequenced sample: blood. The receptors shown here come from a man aged 40-49 years with Graves' ophthalmopathy.

In this sample, this clonotype turned up many times. The gene calls are TRBV4-3 and TRBJ1-6; D possibly corresponds to TRBD1 (5 bases). V was cut by 0 bases and J by 9 bases, with 9 bases left in between. The CDR3 length is 14 residues. From germline, CDR1 is LGHNA and CDR2 YSLEER. CDR3 sequence: CASSQEPGSSPLHF. Written as DNA, the CDR3 is TGCGCCAGCAGCCAAGAACCAGGGTCTTCACCCCTCCACTTT.

This clonotype was seen ten or more times. V is TRBV20-1 and J is TRBJ2-7; perhaps TRBD2 as D (6 bases). Trimming cost V 0 bases and J 8 bases, with 20 bases left between them. The CDR3 is 15 amino acids. Germline V gives CDR1 DFQATT, CDR2 SNEGSKA (reference sequence). CDR3 region: CSARDTRFRAGQQYF. The CDR3 DNA reads as TGCAGTGCTAGAGATACCCGTTTCAGAGCGGGTCAGCAGTACTTC.

In this sample, this clonotype turned up many times. CDR3 residues: CASSPPEREKLFF. The CDR3 DNA is TGTGCCAGCTCACCACCCGAAAGGGAAAAACTGTTTTTT. The gene calls are TRBV18 and TRBJ1-4; no firm D call. Germline V gene data show CDR1 as KGHSH and CDR2 as LQKENI. V shed 0 bases and J shed 8 bases, with 7 bases lying between them. The CDR3 covers 13 residues.

The rearrangement uses TRBV2 and TRBJ2-2; D is unresolved. Germline V CDR1 and CDR2: SNHLY, FYNNEI. V was trimmed by 3 bases and J by 13 bases, leaving 21 bases between them. This CDR3 is 15 amino acids long. The CDR3 region has the DNA TGTGCCAGCAGTGAGTTACAGATCTTAACGGTTCGGCTGTTTTTT. It is translated as CASSELQILTVRLFF. The full variable domain, with the rest looked up from reference TRBV2 and TRBJ2-2, is EPEVTQTPSHQVTQMGQEVILRCVPISNHLYFYWYRQILGQKVEFLVSFYNNEISEKSEIFDDQFSVERPDGSNFTLKIRSTKLEDSAMYFCASSELQILTVRLFFGEGSRLTVL.

This clonotype appeared a few times. This rearrangement joins TRBV18 to TRBJ2-2, with D possibly being TRBD1 (6 bases). This CDR3 contains 15 residues. With 6 bases removed from V and 3 bases from J, the gap between germline ends came to 14 bases. Germline CDR1 reads KGHSH; CDR2 reads LQKENI. Here the CDR3 reads CASSPWDTYTGELFF. The CDR3, as DNA: TGTGCCAGCTCGCCGTGGGACACCTACACCGGGGAGCTGTTTTTT.

At least ten counts were recorded for this clonotype. The genes are TRBV7-3 and TRBJ1-1; perhaps TRBD1 as D (6 bases). V lost 5 bases and J 1 base, leaving 8 bases between the germline ends. The germline V gene has CDR1 SGHTA and CDR2 FQGTGA. This CDR3 region has 13 residues. The CDR3 DNA reads as TGTGCCAGCAGCCTACAGGGGAACACTGAAGCTTTCTTT. Encoded protein: CASSLQGNTEAFF.

In this sample, this clonotype turned up a few times. The V call is TRBV18, the J call TRBJ2-5; D might be TRBD1 or TRBD2, each matching 5 bases. This CDR3 is built from 15 residues. Germline CDR1 KGHSH, CDR2 LQKENI. V was shortened by 3 bases and J by 4 bases, with 15 bases between the two germline ends. The CDR3 is CASSPPGAGRETQYF. The DNA for the CDR3 is TGTGCCAGCTCACCCCCCGGGGCAGGGCGAGAGACCCAGTACTTC. The whole variable domain, filled in from reference TRBV18 and TRBJ2-5, reads NAGVMQNPRHLVRRRGQEARLRCSPMKGHSHVYWYRQLPEEGLKFMVYLQKENIIDESGMPKERFSAEFPKEGPSILRIQQVVRGDSAAYFCASSPPGAGRETQYFGPGTRLLVL.

This clonotype has at least ten counts. V gene TRBV20-1 combines with J gene TRBJ2-1, with D possibly TRBD2 on 5 matching bases. Trimming stripped 2 bases from V and 8 bases from J, with 7 bases between. The CDR3 runs 11 residues. Germline CDR1 DFQATT, CDR2 SNEGSKA (reference sequence). The CDR3 protein is CSARPGDEQFF. For the CDR3, the DNA is TGCAGTGCTAGACCCGGGGATGAGCAGTTCTTC.